This is a list of T cell receptor beta chains from one sample in a study of post-analysis software for immune sequencing data. TCRdb independently ran MiXCR on the PCR reads; one entry per CDR3 protein. Of approximately 660,000 distinct CDR3 sequences listed, over 45% are singletons. The sequenced material came from blood. The source of these receptors is a girl aged 2-10 years with multiple sclerosis. Each CDR3 is given with its conserved first and last residue. A D gene is named only where the DNA matches it firmly. Clone size is not always given. Where it is, it says once, few, many or a class for expanded clones.

j_gene,abundance,d_gene,v_gene,CDR3aa,CDR3nt
TRBJ1-5,-,-,TRBV6-2/TRBV6-3,CASSYSSTENSNQPQHF,TGTGCCAGCAGTTACTCGTCGACCGAAAATAGCAATCAGCCCCAGCATTTT
TRBJ2-7,-,TRBD1,TRBV6-5,CASSSQGATTYEQYF,TGTGCCAGCAGTTCCCAGGGGGCTACAACCTACGAGCAGTACTTC
TRBJ2-1,-,TRBD1,TRBV6-2/TRBV6-3,CASRGTVWVNNEQFF,TGTGCCAGCAGGGGGACAGTTTGGGTTAACAATGAGCAGTTCTTC
TRBJ2-3,-,TRBD2,TRBV10-3,CAITPRGGREDTQYF,TGTGCCATCACCCCGCGGGGCGGGAGGGAAGATACGCAGTATTTT
TRBJ2-5,-,-,TRBV9,CASTPGGAKDWGETQYF,TGTGCCAGCACCCCCGGGGGAGCCAAAGATTGGGGCGAGACCCAGTACTTC
TRBJ2-6,few,-,TRBV13,CASSLEGWQLSTSGANVLTF,TGTGCCAGCAGCTTAGAGGGATGGCAGCTATCCACCTCTGGGGCCAACGTCCTGACTTTC
TRBJ2-1,-,-,TRBV6-6,CASSYRLDNEQFF,TGTGCCAGCAGTTACCGTCTAGACAATGAGCAGTTCTTC
TRBJ1-1,once,-,TRBV20-1,CSATGGAMNTEAFF,TGCAGTGCTACGGGGGGGGCTATGAACACTGAAGCTTTCTTT
TRBJ2-1,-,TRBD1,TRBV5-1,CASSKAGQGSPYNEQFF,TGCGCCAGCAGCAAGGCGGGACAGGGATCTCCTTACAATGAGCAGTTCTTC
TRBJ2-5,once,TRBD1,TRBV5-1,CASSQGQPIETQYF,TGCGCCAGCAGCCAGGGACAGCCCATCGAGACCCAGTACTTC
TRBJ2-3,few,TRBD2,TRBV20-1,CSAAVAGGGTDTQYF,TGCAGTGCGGCCGTAGCGGGAGGAGGAACAGATACGCAGTATTTT
TRBJ1-1,-,-,TRBV29-1,CSVESGVGRTEAFF,TGCAGCGTTGAGTCCGGGGTAGGTAGGACTGAAGCTTTCTTT
TRBJ1-1,-,-,TRBV25-1,CASSEFRNEMNTEAFF,TGTGCCAGCAGTGAATTCCGGAACGAGATGAACACTGAAGCTTTCTTT
TRBJ2-4,once,-,TRBV24-1,CATSDLGGNIQYF,TGTGCCACCAGTGATTTAGGGGGAAACATTCAGTACTTC
TRBJ2-2,-,-,TRBV6-5,CASSYEGYAGELFF,TGTGCCAGCAGTTACGAGGGGTACGCCGGGGAGCTGTTTTTT
TRBJ2-1,few,TRBD1,TRBV30,CAWSKGANEQFF,TGTGCCTGGAGCAAGGGGGCCAATGAGCAGTTCTTC
TRBJ2-5,-,-,TRBV20-1,CSAPDRWSGETQYF,TGCAGTGCTCCCGACAGGTGGTCGGGAGAGACCCAGTACTTC
TRBJ1-4,-,TRBD1,TRBV7-9,CASSPTDRGNEKLFF,TGTGCCAGCAGCCCAACTGACAGGGGAAATGAAAAACTGTTTTTT
TRBJ2-7,-,-,TRBV12-3/TRBV12-4,CATHRDSSYEQYF,TGTGCCACCCACAGGGACTCCTCCTACGAGCAGTACTTC
TRBJ1-6,-,TRBD1,TRBV6-2/TRBV6-3,CASSYASGQGNYNSPLHF,TGTGCCAGCAGTTACGCGTCGGGACAGGGGAACTATAATTCACCCCTCCACTTT
TRBJ1-5,-,TRBD1,TRBV2,CASSGQGGSNQPQHF,TGTGCCAGCAGTGGACAGGGGGGCAGCAATCAGCCCCAGCATTTT
TRBJ2-7,many,-,TRBV5-1,CASSGASGLRGYEQYF,TGCGCCAGCAGCGGGGCCTCCGGGCTACGGGGGTACGAGCAGTACTTC
TRBJ2-3,few,-,TRBV2,CASTPIEVGPSTDTQYF,TGTGCCAGCACTCCGATCGAAGTCGGGCCCAGCACAGATACGCAGTATTTT
TRBJ1-1,-,-,TRBV6-5,CASRRGRITEAFF,TGTGCCAGCAGGCGGGGACGGATCACTGAAGCTTTCTTT
TRBJ2-3,-,-,TRBV29-1,CSVRGGGADTQYF,TGCAGCGTCCGAGGGGGTGGGGCAGATACGCAGTATTTT
TRBJ1-2,-,-,TRBV20-1,CSARLQGSNYGYTF,TGCAGTGCTAGGTTACAGGGATCTAACTATGGCTACACCTTC
TRBJ1-1,few,TRBD1,TRBV5-1,CASSPLTGGVNTEAFF,TGCGCCAGCAGCCCCTTGACAGGGGGTGTGAACACTGAAGCTTTCTTT
TRBJ2-5,once,-,TRBV7-6,CASRENQETQYF,TGTGCCAGCAGGGAAAACCAAGAGACCCAGTACTTC
TRBJ2-5,few,-,TRBV12-3/TRBV12-4,CASNRGIQETQYF,TGTGCCAGCAACCGGGGTATACAAGAGACCCAGTACTTC
TRBJ1-6,-,-,TRBV11-2,CASSIHRVGSPLHF,TGTGCCAGCAGCATCCACAGGGTAGGATCACCCCTCCACTTT
TRBJ2-1,-,TRBD2,TRBV2,CASKSAAGDYNEQFF,TGTGCCAGCAAAAGTGCGGCGGGAGATTACAATGAGCAGTTCTTC
TRBJ1-1,-,TRBD1,TRBV29-1,CSVESNRGEAFF,TGCAGCGTTGAGTCCAACAGGGGTGAAGCTTTCTTT
TRBJ1-1,few,-,TRBV28,CASSLGRGAHNTEAFF,TGTGCCAGCAGTTTGGGACGGGGGGCGCATAACACTGAAGCTTTCTTT
TRBJ1-1,-,TRBD1,TRBV28,CASSSRQGTNTGAFF,TGTGCCAGCAGCTCCCGACAGGGGACGAACACTGGAGCTTTCTTT
TRBJ2-1,-,TRBD2,TRBV19,CASSIDWAGDGNNNEQFF,TGTGCCAGTAGTATAGATTGGGCGGGGGACGGGAACAACAATGAGCAGTTCTTC
TRBJ1-2,-,TRBD1,TRBV10-3,CAISRDRGNYGYTF,TGTGCCATCAGTCGGGACAGGGGTAACTATGGCTACACCTTC
TRBJ2-5,-,TRBD1,TRBV20-1,CSATRDSSQETQYF,TGCAGTGCTACCAGGGACAGTTCACAAGAGACCCAGTACTTC
TRBJ2-1,once,TRBD1,TRBV20-1,CSARTGTGSYNEQFF,TGCAGTGCTAGGACCGGGACAGGGAGCTACAATGAGCAGTTCTTC
TRBJ2-2,-,TRBD1,TRBV7-3,CASSPTGADTGELFF,TGTGCCAGCAGCCCCACAGGGGCAGACACCGGGGAGCTGTTTTTT
TRBJ2-2,once,TRBD2,TRBV4-2,CASSQFAGGVAIGELFF,TGTGCCAGCAGCCAATTCGCGGGAGGGGTTGCCATAGGGGAGCTGTTTTTT
TRBJ2-1,few,TRBD2,TRBV12-3/TRBV12-4,CASSSGLAGGPNEQFF,TGTGCCAGCAGTTCGGGACTAGCGGGGGGGCCGAATGAGCAGTTCTTC
TRBJ1-2,few,-,TRBV7-2,CASSPSRIHYGYTF,TGTGCCAGCAGCCCTAGTCGGATTCACTATGGCTACACCTTC
TRBJ2-1,-,TRBD2,TRBV7-9,CASRAGTSYNEQFF,TGTGCCAGCAGAGCGGGGACCTCCTACAATGAGCAGTTCTTC
TRBJ2-5,-,TRBD2,TRBV20-1,CSARGERGDQETQYF,TGCAGTGCTAGAGGAGAGCGGGGGGACCAAGAGACCCAGTACTTC
TRBJ2-7,-,-,TRBV29-1,CSVEWGYEQYF,TGCAGCGTTGAATGGGGCTACGAGCAGTACTTC
TRBJ1-4,-,TRBD1,TRBV29-1,CSVEALTGAEEKLFF,TGCAGCGTTGAAGCCCTGACAGGGGCGGAGGAAAAACTGTTTTTT
TRBJ2-5,few,-,TRBV29-1,CSAPLDPQETQYF,TGCAGCGCTCCCCTGGATCCCCAAGAGACCCAGTACTTC
TRBJ1-1,-,-,TRBV21-1,CASSKEGGNTEAFF,TGTGCCAGCAGCAAAGAAGGGGGGAACACTGAAGCTTTCTTT
TRBJ1-1,-,TRBD1,TRBV10-1,CASEPGTGGTEAFF,TGCGCCAGCGAGCCCGGGACAGGGGGTACGGAAGCTTTCTTT
TRBJ2-5,-,-,TRBV12-3/TRBV12-4,CASSSGVHQETQYF,TGTGCCAGCAGTTCCGGCGTGCACCAAGAGACCCAGTACTTC
TRBJ1-2,few,TRBD1,TRBV29-1,CSVLHRGLNYGYTF,TGCAGCGTCCTTCACAGGGGGCTTAACTATGGCTACACCTTC
TRBJ2-7,many,-,TRBV5-1,CASSLDYEQYF,TGCGCCAGCAGCTTGGACTACGAGCAGTACTTC
TRBJ2-5,-,-,TRBV5-1,CASSLVVGSQETQYF,TGCGCCAGCAGCTTGGTGGTTGGATCCCAAGAGACCCAGTACTTC
TRBJ2-1,-,TRBD2,TRBV20-1,CSTTREESYNEQFF,TGCAGTACAACTCGGGAGGAGTCCTACAATGAGCAGTTCTTC
TRBJ2-5,many,-,TRBV12-3/TRBV12-4,CASSFRGEETQYF,TGTGCCAGCAGCTTTCGTGGGGAAGAGACCCAGTACTTC